This entry features one T cell receptor (beta chain) sequence. This sample is drawn from a study of blood T cell repertoires in COVID-19. Across the whole study: Samples representing acute and convalescent COVID-19 were sourced from the United States, Italy and Spain. The analysed material was cDNA or gDNA that came from T cells, B-cell-depleted T cells, or PBMCs.

Original methodology: Researchers report that nucleated cell counts were estimated from reference gene primer amplification. Sequenced by immunoSEQ multiplex PCR; TCRdb stores in-frame clones only, minus some. V, J and clone size were drawn from that table, and D and trimming were deduced from the DNA. The sample shows 25,000 to 35,000 clones, around 91% of them seen only once. V lost 2 bases to trimming and J lost 4 bases; unmatched junction nucleotides: 4. There are 15 residues in the CDR3. Germline assignment: CDR1 SGHRS and CDR2 YFSETQ. Sequencing used peripheral blood. The chain combines TRBV5-1 with TRBJ2-1; 9 bases are a match to TRBD2. The sequence was obtained from a man of 80 years or more with acute or convalescent COVID-19. In nucleotides, the CDR3 is TGCGCCAGCAGCTTCTCTAGCGGGGCGTACAATGAGCAGTTCTTC. As protein: CASSFSSGAYNEQFF.